This TCR beta chain was identified during a study of blood T cells in healthy people across ages. A second about 7 to 11 cycle PCR used barcoded and J-beta primers. Each CDR3 protein gets one entry after TCRdb re-called the 5' RACE reads with MiXCR. The data show roughly 1,100,000 distinct CDR3 sequences, roughly a quarter seen once. The CDR3 loop spans 15 amino acids. In germline, CDR1 is SGHVS, CDR2 FQNEAQ. This sample also appeared in a second study, on T cells of mothers and their children.

The rearrangement joins TRBV7-8 to TRBJ2-1, with D uncertain. The J call may be mistaken, given a closer DNA end match to TRBJ2-5. The source is a girl aged 2 to 10 in good health. The specimen sequenced was blood. DNA of the CDR3: TGTGCCAGCAGCTTCCTCCGCCCGCTAGGGGAGACCCAGTACTTC. This translates into CASSFLRPLGETQYF.